A selection of T cell receptor beta chains follows, all from one sample in a study of shared clonotypes between healthy human individuals. Method: immunoSEQ multiplex PCR; TCRdb's copy keeps in-frame clones and lacks some. The repertoire includes 2 million to 2.5 million clones, 90% to 96% of them detected once, and around 0.13% sits in the top ten. The sequenced material came from naive CD4+ T cells sorted from blood. Every receptor here comes from a man aged 18 to 30 in good health. Both conserved end residues are part of each CDR3. D genes are given only for firm matches. Clone size is shown for a subset of rows, as once, few, many or a class of expanded clone.

D gene | clone size | J gene | CDR3 length | V gene | CDR3 protein | CDR3 DNA
TRBD2 | NA | TRBJ2-3 | 14 | TRBV10-2 | CASGLSSGEDTQYF | TGCGCCAGCGGCCTCTCTAGCGGGGAGGATACGCAGTATTTT
TRBD1 | NA | TRBJ1-3 | 15 | TRBV6-6 | CASSTTGDPGNTIYF | TGTGCCAGCAGTACAACAGGGGATCCTGGAAACACCATATATTTT
NA | NA | TRBJ2-6 | 13 | TRBV30 | CAWTSWGANVLTF | TGTGCCTGGACCTCATGGGGGGCCAACGTCCTGACTTTC
NA | NA | TRBJ2-7 | 14 | TRBV11-2 | CASSLVSRVYEQYF | TGTGCCAGCAGCTTAGTATCTAGGGTCTACGAGCAGTACTTC
NA | NA | TRBJ2-1 | 11 | TRBV7-5 | CASSGGDEQFF | TGTGCCAGCTCAGGGGGCGACGAGCAGTTCTTC
TRBD1 | NA | TRBJ2-2 | 17 | TRBV5-1 | CASSPKAGTGYTGELFF | TGCGCCAGCAGCCCGAAAGCCGGGACAGGGTATACCGGGGAGCTGTTTTTT
NA | NA | TRBJ2-2 | 15 | TRBV5-3 | CARSFKGANTGELFF | TGTGCCAGAAGCTTCAAGGGGGCGAACACCGGGGAGCTGTTTTTT
NA | NA | TRBJ1-1 | 13 | TRBV10-1 | CATASARFTEAFF | TGCGCCACAGCTTCAGCCAGGTTCACTGAAGCTTTCTTT
NA | NA | TRBJ1-4 | 16 | TRBV27 | CASSRGISTNNEKLFF | TGTGCCAGCAGTCGGGGTATCTCGACCAACAATGAAAAACTGTTTTTT
NA | once | TRBJ1-5 | 16 | TRBV19 | CASSIDSRILNQPQHF | TGTGCCAGTAGTATAGATTCCCGGATACTCAATCAGCCCCAGCATTTT
TRBD2 | NA | TRBJ2-3 | 16 | TRBV19 | CASSSQIGLAGDTQYF | TGTGCCAGTAGTAGCCAAATCGGACTAGCGGGTGATACGCAGTATTTT